Following are 15 T cell receptor beta chains from one sample sequenced in a study of long-term antiretroviral therapy in people with HIV. A v3.0 immunoSEQ assay was performed at survey level. TCRdb keeps only in-frame clones here, not all; method: immunoSEQ multiplex PCR. In the table there are over 10,000 clones, 77% of which are singletons. This specimen was unsorted PBMCs, taken 0.5 years before starting antiretroviral therapy. The receptor set was obtained from a woman aged 35 to 49 with HIV.

This rearrangement joins TRBV11-2 to TRBJ2-2, with TRBD2 matching 8 bases. The germline V gene has CDR1 SGHAT and CDR2 FQNNGV. V lost 5 bases, J lost 8 bases, and 4 bases stayed unmatched. The CDR3 is made up of 13 amino acids. CDR3 nucleotide sequence: TGTGCCAGCAGCCCCCGGGGGGGTGGGGAGCTGTTTTTT. This encodes CASSPRGGGELFF.

The rearrangement uses TRBV5-4 and TRBJ2-7; D gene unclear. Germline CDR1 is SGHNT and CDR2 is YYREEE (reference sequence). V was cut by 3 bases and J by 4 bases, with 11 bases left in between. The CDR3 has 13 amino acids. In DNA, the CDR3 is TGTGCCAGCAGCTCCGGACCGGCTTACGAGCAGTACTTC. The encoded protein is CASSSGPAYEQYF.

This clone occurred once. This rearrangement joins TRBV5-1 to TRBJ2-1; D remains ambiguous. Germline V gene data show CDR1 as SGHRS and CDR2 as YFSETQ. V was pared by 4 bases and J by 2 bases, with 13 bases between. This CDR3 contains 15 residues. The CDR3 here is CASSPAGGPYNEQFF. CDR3 coding DNA: TGCGCCAGCAGCCCCGCAGGCGGCCCCTACAATGAGCAGTTCTTC.

The chain recombines TRBV29-1 with TRBJ2-5, with 7 bases fitting TRBD2. J gave up 5 bases and V 4 bases, and 10 bases lay outside the gene matches. This CDR3 has 14 residues. CDR1 and CDR2 (germline): SQVTM, ANQGSEA. This chain's CDR3 is CSVVYPGGGETQYF. The CDR3 bases are TGCAGCGTTGTCTACCCGGGAGGAGGGGAGACCCAGTACTTC.

The rearrangement joins TRBV15 to TRBJ1-1, with D uncertain. The V gene's germline CDR1 is LNHNV and CDR2 YYDKDF (reference sequence). The CDR3 spans 15 residues. V lost 6 bases and J lost 0, with 14 bases in between. The CDR3 sequence is CATSSILNMNTEAFF. The CDR3 bases are TGTGCCACCAGTTCCATCCTGAACATGAACACTGAAGCTTTCTTT.

This clone was counted once. V usage is TRBV2 and J usage is TRBJ2-1; no clear D gene. V was pared by 1 base and J by 0 bases, with 7 bases between. The CDR3 is 15 amino acids. Germline V gene data show CDR1 as SNHLY and CDR2 as FYNNEI. The CDR3 here is CASSEETSSYNEQFF. For the CDR3, the DNA is TGTGCCAGCAGTGAAGAGACAAGCTCCTACAATGAGCAGTTCTTC.

The rearrangement links TRBV2 to TRBJ2-5, with D uncertain. V lost 6 bases to trimming and J lost 2 bases, with 13 bases between them. The CDR3 is 14 amino acids. Germline CDR1 SNHLY, CDR2 FYNNEI. The CDR3 is CASRKGMTQETQYF. The CDR3 coding sequence is TGTGCCAGCAGGAAGGGAATGACGCAAGAGACCCAGTACTTC.

This chain uses TRBV11-2 with TRBJ2-7; 8 nucleotides line up with TRBD1. The ends lost 2 bases at V and 2 bases at J; junction bases unmatched: 2. Per the germline V gene, CDR1 is SGHAT and CDR2 is FQNNGV. This CDR3 is built from 14 residues. For the CDR3, the DNA is TGTGCCAGCAGCTTATGGACAGGGACCTACGAGCAGTACTTC. Amino acid sequence: CASSLWTGTYEQYF.

This chain connects TRBV4-3 to TRBJ1-1; D remains ambiguous. Per the germline V gene, CDR1 is LGHNA and CDR2 is YSLEER. CDR3 length: 15 amino acids. Trimming took 0 bases from V and 6 from J, leaving 14 bases between them. CDR3 sequence: CASSQELLPSPEAFF. CDR3 nucleotides: TGCGCCAGCAGCCAAGAACTATTACCCTCCCCTGAAGCTTTCTTT.

V gene TRBV7-9 combines with J gene TRBJ1-2; D remains ambiguous. Trimming took 1 base from V and 5 from J, leaving 5 bases between them. Per germline, CDR1 SEHNR and CDR2 FQNEAQ (reference sequence). The CDR3 is made up of 12 amino acids. The CDR3 coding sequence is TGTGCCAGCAGCTTAGGAGTTTATGGCTACACCTTC. Amino acids: CASSLGVYGYTF.

This clone has more than one count but fewer than ten. Written as DNA, the CDR3 is TGCGCCAGCAGCGAAAGGGGCCAGGGTGGCTATGGCTACACCTTC. It codes for CASSERGQGGYGYTF. This rearrangement joins TRBV10-2 to TRBJ1-2; possibly TRBD1 for D (5 bases). Germline V lookup: CDR1 WSHSY, CDR2 SAAADI. The CDR3 loop spans 15 amino acids. V was cut by 6 bases and J by 4 bases, with 18 bases left in between.

This clone has just one count. The chain recombines TRBV4-1 with TRBJ1-1; D may be TRBD1 (5 bases). The CDR3 spans 16 residues. CDR1 MGHRA and CDR2 YSYEKL come from the germline V gene. V was cut by 1 base and J by 4 bases, with 16 bases left in between. The CDR3 sequence is CASSQVLGVGTTEAFF. DNA for the CDR3: TGCGCCAGCAGCCAAGTCCTGGGGGTCGGGACCACTGAAGCTTTCTTT.

This clone was recorded once. The J gene is TRBJ1-5, the V gene TRBV6-1, with 9 positions matching TRBD1. The CDR3 spans 17 residues. V lost 4 bases and J lost 1; bases outside the gene matches: 8. Germline assignment: CDR1 MNHNS and CDR2 SASEGT. CDR3 protein: CASSAGTGITSNQPQHF. DNA of the CDR3: TGTGCCAGCAGTGCCGGGACAGGGATTACAAGCAATCAGCCCCAGCATTTT.

This clone was picked up a small number of times. The chain recombines TRBV5-1 with TRBJ1-1; D is unresolved. V lost 4 bases and J 1 base, leaving 14 bases between the germline ends. This CDR3 spans 15 amino acids. Germline V gives CDR1 SGHRS, CDR2 YFSETQ. CDR3: CASSPLPGENTEAFF. The CDR3 DNA reads as TGCGCCAGCAGCCCCCTGCCAGGCGAGAACACTGAAGCTTTCTTT.

V and J are TRBV15 and TRBJ2-7; 8 positions agree with TRBD1. Germline V gene lookup returns CDR1 LNHNV and CDR2 YYDKDF (reference sequence). Trimming took 5 bases from V and 3 from J; bases not matched to a gene: 12. This CDR3 has 16 amino acids. CDR3 coding DNA: TGTGCCACCAGCCCCGACAGGGGTTTACCTAGCTACGAGCAGTACTTC. Translating gives CATSPDRGLPSYEQYF. Looking up the rest from reference TRBV15 and TRBJ2-7 gives the full variable domain: DAMVIQNPRYQVTQFGKPVTLSCSQTLNHNVMYWYQQKSSQAPKLLFHYYDKDFNNEADTPDNFQSRRPNTSFCFLDIRSPGLGDTAMYLCATSPDRGLPSYEQYFGPGTRLTVT.